This is a list of T cell receptor beta chains from one sample in a study of T-cell reconstitution after alpha-beta-depleted transplantation in children. Each CDR3 protein is one row after TCRdb ran MiXCR on the PCR reads. The sample includes about 300,000 distinct CDR3 sequences, over 9.5% of them seen just once. The sequencing used PBMCs, collected before TCRalphabeta/CD19-depleted stem cell transplant. The receptors derive from a boy younger than two with acute myeloid leukemia, due to receive a stem cell transplant. Each CDR3 is given with its conserved first and last residue. The order of the fields is V gene, D gene, J gene, clone size, CDR3 length, CDR3 protein, CDR3 DNA. A D gene is named only where the DNA matches it firmly. Size values are once, few and many counts, or a class for expanded clones, and some rows have none.

TRBV20-1	TRBD1	TRBJ2-5	many	13	CSAPGQGRETQYF	TGCAGTGCTCCGGGACAGGGGAGGGAGACCCAGTACTTC
TRBV18	.	TRBJ2-3	.	14	CASSRGIIPDTQYF	TGTGCCAGCTCACGTGGGATAATTCCAGATACGCAGTATTTT
TRBV6-5	.	TRBJ1-2	many	13	CASSYSEGIGYTF	TGTGCCAGCAGTTACTCTGAGGGGATAGGCTACACCTTC
TRBV7-3	.	TRBJ2-1	few	15	CASSLTGGAIDEQFF	TGTGCCAGCAGCTTAACTGGGGGTGCGATCGATGAGCAGTTCTTC
TRBV6-1	.	TRBJ2-5	.	16	CASSGPRGGGGETQYF	TGTGCCAGCAGTGGGCCTAGGGGGGGGGGCGGAGAGACCCAGTACTTC
TRBV2	.	TRBJ1-5	.	16	CASRKNVGYSNQPQHF	TGTGCCAGCAGGAAAAACGTCGGGTATAGCAATCAGCCCCAGCATTTT
TRBV15	.	TRBJ1-5	many	13	CATSVRRNQPQHF	TGTGCCACCAGCGTTAGGAGGAATCAGCCCCAGCATTTT
TRBV5-1	.	TRBJ2-7	few	14	CASTPLGGPYEQYF	TGCGCCAGCACCCCCCTCGGCGGTCCATACGAGCAGTACTTC
TRBV4-3	TRBD2	TRBJ2-1	.	15	CASSHGTSGSNEQFF	TGCGCCAGCAGCCACGGGACTAGCGGGAGTAATGAGCAGTTCTTC
TRBV6-2/TRBV6-3	TRBD2	TRBJ2-1	many	16	CASRRTSGSLYNEQFF	TGTGCCAGCAGGCGGACTAGCGGGAGTCTCTACAATGAGCAGTTCTTC
TRBV7-3	.	TRBJ2-3	.	13	CASSTAGADTQYF	TGTGCCAGCAGTACAGCCGGCGCAGATACGCAGTATTTT
TRBV7-8	TRBD1	TRBJ1-3	many	16	CASSPRQGRAGNTIYF	TGTGCCAGCAGCCCACGACAGGGAAGGGCTGGAAACACCATATATTTT
TRBV20-1	.	TRBJ2-5	many	14	CSASEDSFQETQYF	TGCAGTGCTTCCGAGGACAGTTTCCAAGAGACCCAGTACTTC
TRBV6-5	.	TRBJ2-7	many	15	CASSYSQTSTYEQYF	TGTGCCAGCAGTTACTCTCAGACATCGACCTACGAGCAGTACTTC
TRBV9	TRBD2	TRBJ2-1	many	19	CASSHSGLVVRGPYNEQFF	TGTGCCAGCAGCCATTCGGGACTAGTTGTTCGGGGGCCCTACAATGAGCAGTTCTTC
TRBV24-1	.	TRBJ2-7	few	15	CATSDPEAGDYEQYF	TGTGCCACCAGTGATCCAGAGGCAGGGGACTACGAGCAGTACTTC
TRBV19	.	TRBJ2-1	few	14	CASSHTSSYNEQFF	TGTGCCAGTAGCCACACTAGCTCCTACAATGAGCAGTTCTTC
TRBV7-9	TRBD1	TRBJ2-2	many	17	CASSLLHGTGEVGELFF	TGTGCCAGCAGCCTACTCCACGGGACAGGGGAGGTCGGGGAGCTGTTTTTT
TRBV29-1	.	TRBJ1-4	many	13	CSVVGRGKEKLFF	TGCAGCGTTGTTGGAAGGGGGAAAGAAAAACTGTTTTTT
TRBV5-1	TRBD1	TRBJ2-4	many	14	CASKARDSVHIQYF	TGCGCCAGCAAAGCCCGGGACAGCGTGCACATTCAGTACTTC
TRBV27	TRBD2	TRBJ2-7	few	18	CASSLKWSLAGVEYEQYF	TGTGCCAGCAGTTTAAAGTGGTCTCTAGCGGGAGTTGAATACGAGCAGTACTTC
TRBV28	TRBD2	TRBJ2-2	.	15	CASRVAGGNTGELFF	TGTGCCAGCAGGGTAGCGGGGGGGAACACCGGGGAGCTGTTTTTT
TRBV27	.	TRBJ1-1	few	13	CARTDGMNTEAFF	TGTGCCAGAACGGACGGAATGAACACTGAAGCTTTCTTT
TRBV27	.	TRBJ2-7	many	13	CASSLRLFYEQYF	TGTGCCAGCAGTTTAAGACTGTTCTACGAGCAGTACTTC
TRBV11-3	TRBD1	TRBJ2-1	many	16	CASSTQGQGAANEQFF	TGTGCCAGCAGCACCCAGGGACAGGGGGCAGCGAATGAGCAGTTCTTC
TRBV12-3/TRBV12-4	.	TRBJ2-1	many	15	CASSFSGTILVDQFF	TGTGCCAGCAGTTTCTCCGGGACCATTCTAGTGGATCAGTTCTTC
TRBV5-1	.	TRBJ2-3	many	14	CASSPLGAVNTQYF	TGCGCCAGCAGCCCGTTGGGGGCGGTGAATACGCAGTATTTT
TRBV28	.	TRBJ2-7	many	13	CASGGISSYEQYF	TGTGCCAGCGGCGGGATCTCCTCCTACGAGCAGTACTTC
TRBV9	TRBD1	TRBJ2-2	.	18	CASSSKAGGGENTGELFF	TGTGCCAGCAGCTCAAAAGCAGGGGGCGGGGAAAACACCGGGGAGCTGTTTTTT
TRBV4-2	TRBD1	TRBJ1-5	many	16	CASSQALGAGGQPQHF	TGTGCCAGCAGCCAAGCCTTAGGGGCAGGGGGTCAGCCCCAGCATTTT
TRBV29-1	TRBD1	TRBJ2-4	many	13	CSVEGQATDIQYF	TGCAGCGTTGAGGGACAGGCAACGGACATTCAGTACTTC
TRBV20-1	.	TRBJ2-7	few	15	CSARGGAGGPYEQYF	TGCAGTGCTAGGGGGGGGGCAGGGGGCCCCTACGAGCAGTACTTC
TRBV7-9	TRBD2	TRBJ2-3	few	17	CASSFPGLAGGEDTQYF	TGTGCCAGCAGCTTCCCGGGACTAGCGGGAGGGGAAGATACGCAGTATTTT
TRBV7-9	.	TRBJ2-1	few	16	CASSLGGQMVYNEQFF	TGTGCCAGCAGCTTAGGAGGACAGATGGTTTACAATGAGCAGTTCTTC
TRBV5-1	TRBD1	TRBJ2-2	many	15	CASSPWTGNTGELFF	TGCGCCAGCAGCCCCTGGACAGGGAACACCGGGGAGCTGTTTTTT
TRBV28	TRBD2	TRBJ2-7	many	18	CASSLTPRTSGSGGEQYF	TGTGCCAGCAGTTTAACCCCCCGGACTAGCGGGAGTGGTGGAGAGCAGTACTTC
TRBV2	TRBD2	TRBJ2-7	many	14	CAGGRLAGDYEQYF	TGTGCCGGAGGCCGCCTAGCGGGTGACTACGAGCAGTACTTC
TRBV25-1	TRBD2	TRBJ2-3	many	19	CASRGGRLADLHSTDTQYF	TGTGCCAGCAGGGGAGGAAGACTAGCGGATCTACATAGCACAGATACGCAGTATTTT
TRBV14	.	TRBJ2-1	.	14	CASSQRRDYNEQFF	TGTGCCAGCAGCCAAAGGCGGGACTACAATGAGCAGTTCTTC
TRBV7-2	TRBD2	TRBJ2-7	once	16	CASSWVTSGWILELYF	TGTGCCAGCAGCTGGGTTACTAGCGGGTGGATCCTGGAGCTGTACTTC
TRBV29-1	.	TRBJ2-2	many	14	CSAVGSGNTGELFF	TGCAGCGCAGTAGGGTCGGGGAACACCGGGGAGCTGTTTTTT
TRBV28	TRBD2	TRBJ2-3	.	18	CDSRGTSGGAVWTDTQYF	TGTGACAGCAGGGGGACTAGCGGGGGGGCCGTATGGACAGATACGCAGTATTTT
TRBV4-3	TRBD2	TRBJ2-7	few	15	CASSQVGLADYEQYF	TGCGCCAGCAGCCAAGTCGGTCTAGCGGACTACGAGCAGTACTTC
TRBV9	TRBD2	TRBJ2-3	.	15	CASSVSGGVTDTQYF	TGTGCCAGCAGCGTTAGCGGGGGAGTTACAGATACGCAGTATTTT
TRBV18	.	TRBJ2-3	many	13	CASSPRLGDTQYF	TGTGCCAGCTCACCACGTTTGGGAGATACGCAGTATTTT